This TCR beta chain was profiled in a study of beta chain features in type 1 diabetes. TCRB transcripts that were expressed got sequenced, as all of the isolated RNA had been reverse transcribed. It was found that naive, central memory and regulatory T cell samples averaged about 3.57 million reads. The table came from immunoSEQ multiplex PCR; TCRdb's copy has only in-frame clones and leaves some out. There are approximately 600,000 clones in the sample; 9.5% to 15% occur only once, and more than 0.09% lies in the top ten. General study findings and limits: The naive, central memory and Treg TCRB repertoires of patients appeared to be more similar to one another than those of healthy donors. Although PCR might favor shorter templates, it would do so equally in patients and controls. In all four CD4+ subsets, TCRB CDR3 length was significantly, moderately reduced in type 1 diabetes.

There are a few counts of this clone. The target antigen is unknown. Sorting of CD4+ naive, central memory, regulatory and stem cell-like memory cells was performed via CD45RO/CCR7/CD25/CD127/CD95/CD27. CDR3 size: 18 residues. The ends lost 3 bases at V and 0 bases at J; junction bases unmatched: 12. Looked up from germline, CDR1 is LGHNA and CDR2 is YSLEER. Sample: naive CD4+ T cells from blood. This TCR derives from a man aged 30 to 39 with type 1 diabetes. The rearrangement links TRBV4-3 to TRBJ2-7, with 9 bases lining up with TRBD1. The CDR3 reads CASSQDLGQGLTSYEQYF. The CDR3 DNA is TGCGCCAGCAGCCAGGACCTGGGACAGGGATTAACCTCCTACGAGCAGTACTTC.